This is a list of T cell receptor beta chains from one sample in a study of T cells in localized non-small cell lung cancer. Repertoires were generated with immunoSEQ multiplex PCR, while TCRdb's copy carries only in-frame clones and drops some. The table has tens of thousands of clones, roughly 88% seen once. Sequenced material: peripheral blood, taken before any cancer treatment. The receptors originated from a woman aged 40-70 years with stage I lung adenocarcinoma. Both conserved end residues are part of each CDR3. The D gene is left open where the match is weak. The size field is filled for only some rows; it gives once, few, many or a size class.

CDR3 protein	CDR3 DNA	J gene	D gene	V gene	clone size
CASSQRTGGGYEQYF	TGCGCCAGCAGCCAACGGACAGGGGGTGGTTACGAGCAGTACTTC	TRBJ2-7	TRBD1	TRBV4-1	few
CAISGQDTEAFF	TGTGCCATCAGTGGACAGGACACTGAAGCTTTCTTT	TRBJ1-1	.	TRBV10-3	.
CASSLRGDLQETQYF	TGTGCCAGCAGCTTAAGAGGGGACCTCCAAGAGACCCAGTACTTC	TRBJ2-5	.	TRBV11-2	.
CASSLGTSGRETQYF	TGTGCCAGCAGCCTAGGGACTAGCGGCCGAGAGACCCAGTACTTC	TRBJ2-5	TRBD2	TRBV5-6	.
CASSYSSFGGGETQYF	TGTGCCAGCAGTTACTCTTCTTTCGGCGGGGGCGAGACCCAGTACTTC	TRBJ2-5	.	TRBV6-5	.
CASSLGQANTEAFF	TGTGCCAGCAGCTTAGGACAGGCTAACACTGAAGCTTTCTTT	TRBJ1-1	.	TRBV7-9	.
CASSLLTSWSTDTQYF	TGTGCCAGCAGCTTATTGACTAGCTGGAGCACAGATACGCAGTATTTT	TRBJ2-3	TRBD2	TRBV7-9	.
CASSIKVNTEAFF	TGTGCCAGTAGTATTAAGGTGAACACTGAAGCTTTCTTT	TRBJ1-1	.	TRBV19	.
CASSYDRGDTGELFF	TGTGCCAGCAGCTACGACAGGGGGGACACCGGGGAGCTGTTTTTT	TRBJ2-2	TRBD1	TRBV7-3	.
CASSRQGSYEQYF	TGTGCCAGCAGTCGCCAGGGGTCCTACGAGCAGTACTTC	TRBJ2-7	.	TRBV2	.
CASSPRTSRSGELFF	TGTGCCAGCAGCCCCCGGACTAGTCGGTCCGGGGAGCTGTTTTTT	TRBJ2-2	TRBD2	TRBV11-3	.
CASRPGNSFNEKLFF	TGCGCCAGCAGACCCGGGAACAGTTTTAATGAAAAACTGTTTTTT	TRBJ1-4	.	TRBV5-1	.
CAPLKHGELFF	TGTGCCCCCCTAAAGCACGGGGAGCTGTTTTTT	TRBJ2-2	.	TRBV6-4	.
CASSLESGSKETQYF	TGTGCCAGCAGCTTAGAGTCCGGGTCGAAAGAGACCCAGTACTTC	TRBJ2-5	.	TRBV11-3	.
CASSLARPQSGYTF	TGTGCCAGCAGCTTAGCGCGTCCCCAGAGCGGCTACACCTTC	TRBJ1-2	.	TRBV7-9	once
CASSPGLAGTLRETQYF	TGTGCCAGCAGTCCCGGACTAGCGGGTACCCTCCGGGAGACCCAGTACTTC	TRBJ2-5	TRBD2	TRBV14	.
CAWRNGGGSYEQYF	TGTGCCTGGAGGAACGGGGGTGGCTCCTACGAGCAGTACTTC	TRBJ2-7	.	TRBV30	once
CASSLLGRSTDTQYF	TGTGCCAGCAGCTTATTGGGACGGAGCACAGATACGCAGTATTTT	TRBJ2-3	.	TRBV7-6	.
CASSFQGEGYTF	TGTGCCAGCAGCTTCCAGGGTGAGGGCTACACCTTC	TRBJ1-2	.	TRBV7-9	.
CASSYTPFSQAFF	TGTGCCAGCAGTTACACCCCGTTTTCTCAAGCTTTCTTT	TRBJ1-1	.	TRBV6-5	.
CASSTPLRGGRDEQFF	TGTGCCAGTAGTACCCCTTTACGGGGGGGCCGAGATGAGCAGTTCTTC	TRBJ2-1	TRBD2	TRBV19	.
CASSLVPGLNTEAFF	TGTGCCAGCAGCTTAGTTCCGGGGTTGAACACTGAAGCTTTCTTT	TRBJ1-1	.	TRBV7-9	.
CASSSSTGVHANEKLFF	TGTGCCAGCAGCTCCTCAACAGGGGTTCACGCTAATGAAAAACTGTTTTTT	TRBJ1-4	TRBD1	TRBV13	.
CASSLAGRPSPQRNSPLHF	TGTGCCAGCAGCTTAGCCGGACGTCCTTCCCCGCAGCGGAATTCACCCCTCCACTTT	TRBJ1-6	.	TRBV7-9	.
CASNAGGSVFSYNSPLHF	TGTGCCAGCAACGCAGGGGGTTCGGTTTTCTCCTATAATTCACCCCTCCACTTT	TRBJ1-6	TRBD1	TRBV5-6	once
CASSRAGEANTGELFF	TGTGCCAGCAGCCGAGCAGGGGAGGCGAACACCGGGGAGCTGTTTTTT	TRBJ2-2	.	TRBV4-2	few
CASSVTSGGASSYEQYF	TGTGCCAGCAGTGTGACTAGCGGGGGGGCAAGCTCCTACGAGCAGTACTTC	TRBJ2-7	TRBD2	TRBV6-1	.
CASSIGDGSNQPQHF	TGTGCCAGCAGCATAGGGGACGGTAGCAATCAGCCCCAGCATTTT	TRBJ1-5	.	TRBV7-6	.
CASSLAGGVGTEAFF	TGTGCCAGCAGCTTAGCAGGGGGCGTTGGCACTGAAGCTTTCTTT	TRBJ1-1	TRBD1	TRBV7-9	.
CASSLVPGLVYEQYF	TGTGCCAGCAGTTTAGTCCCGGGACTGGTCTACGAGCAGTACTTC	TRBJ2-7	.	TRBV27	.
CASSLSGGDTDTQYF	TGTGCCAGCAGCCTTAGCGGGGGAGACACAGATACGCAGTATTTT	TRBJ2-3	TRBD2	TRBV4-2	.
CASSPLTSGGADTQYF	TGTGCCAGCAGCCCCCTAACTAGCGGGGGGGCAGATACGCAGTATTTT	TRBJ2-3	TRBD2	TRBV25-1	once
CASRVNRGSTDTQYF	TGTGCCAGCAGGGTAAATCGGGGGAGCACAGATACGCAGTATTTT	TRBJ2-3	.	TRBV7-2	once